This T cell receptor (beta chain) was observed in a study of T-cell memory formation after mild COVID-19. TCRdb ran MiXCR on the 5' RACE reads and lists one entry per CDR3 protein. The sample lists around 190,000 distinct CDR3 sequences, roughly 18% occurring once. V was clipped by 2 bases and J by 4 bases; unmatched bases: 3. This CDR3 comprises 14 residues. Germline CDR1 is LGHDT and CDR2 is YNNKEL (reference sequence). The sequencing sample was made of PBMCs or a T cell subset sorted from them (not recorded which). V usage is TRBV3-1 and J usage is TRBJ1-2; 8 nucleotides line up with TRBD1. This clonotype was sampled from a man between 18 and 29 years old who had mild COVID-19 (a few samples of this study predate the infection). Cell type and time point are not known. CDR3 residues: CASSQRDRSYGYTF. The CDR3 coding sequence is TGTGCCAGCAGCCAACGGGACAGGTCCTATGGCTACACCTTC. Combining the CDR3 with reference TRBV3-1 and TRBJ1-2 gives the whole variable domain DTAVSQTPKYLVTQMGNDKSIKCEQNLGHDTMYWYKQDSKKFLKIMFSYNNKELIINETVPNRFSPKSPDKAHLNLHINSLELGDSAVYFCASSQRDRSYGYTFGSGTRLTVV.